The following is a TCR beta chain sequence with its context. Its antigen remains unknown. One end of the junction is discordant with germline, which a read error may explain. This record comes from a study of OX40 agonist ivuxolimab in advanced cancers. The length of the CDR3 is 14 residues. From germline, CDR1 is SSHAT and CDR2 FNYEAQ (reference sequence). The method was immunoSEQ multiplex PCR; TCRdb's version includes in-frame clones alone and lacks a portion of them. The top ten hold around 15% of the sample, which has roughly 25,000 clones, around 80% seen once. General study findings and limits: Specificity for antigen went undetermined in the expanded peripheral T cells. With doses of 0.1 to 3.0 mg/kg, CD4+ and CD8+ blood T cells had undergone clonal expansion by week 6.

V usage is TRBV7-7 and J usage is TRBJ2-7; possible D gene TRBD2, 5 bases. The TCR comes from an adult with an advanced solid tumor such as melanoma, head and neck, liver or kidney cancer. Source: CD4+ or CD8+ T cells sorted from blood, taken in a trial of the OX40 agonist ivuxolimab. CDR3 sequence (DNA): TGTGCTAGCAGCACCTACAACGGGGCCTACGAGCAGTACTTC. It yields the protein CASSTYNGAYEQYF.